This TCR beta chain was identified in a study of beta chain features in type 1 diabetes. General study findings and limits: PCR, the amplification step, might favor shorter templates, equally in patients and controls.

The single heparinised draw taken from each donor contained approximately 100 mL of blood on average. It was via CD45RO/CCR7/CD25/CD127/CD95/CD27 that CD4+ naive, central memory, regulatory and stem cell-like memory cells were sorted. The study reverse transcribed the entire isolated RNA, so it sequenced expressed TCRB transcripts. Sequencing was performed with immunoSEQ multiplex PCR; in TCRdb, only in-frame clones are kept and a portion is missing. The sample has under 350,000 clones; about 8.5% are singletons. Germline CDR1 SGHNT, CDR2 YENEEA. This CDR3 has 16 residues. With V trimmed by 5 bases and J by 2 bases, 7 bases remained unmatched. This clone occurred a few times. What it recognizes is unknown.

This sequence joins TRBV11-3 and TRBJ2-5; TRBD2 matches 11 bases. The TCR comes from a woman under 30 in good health. The source material was central memory CD4+ T cells from blood. The CDR3 DNA sequence: TGTGCCAGCAGCATGGGGGGACTAGCGGTACAAGAGACCCAGTACTTC. It yields the protein CASSMGGLAVQETQYF.